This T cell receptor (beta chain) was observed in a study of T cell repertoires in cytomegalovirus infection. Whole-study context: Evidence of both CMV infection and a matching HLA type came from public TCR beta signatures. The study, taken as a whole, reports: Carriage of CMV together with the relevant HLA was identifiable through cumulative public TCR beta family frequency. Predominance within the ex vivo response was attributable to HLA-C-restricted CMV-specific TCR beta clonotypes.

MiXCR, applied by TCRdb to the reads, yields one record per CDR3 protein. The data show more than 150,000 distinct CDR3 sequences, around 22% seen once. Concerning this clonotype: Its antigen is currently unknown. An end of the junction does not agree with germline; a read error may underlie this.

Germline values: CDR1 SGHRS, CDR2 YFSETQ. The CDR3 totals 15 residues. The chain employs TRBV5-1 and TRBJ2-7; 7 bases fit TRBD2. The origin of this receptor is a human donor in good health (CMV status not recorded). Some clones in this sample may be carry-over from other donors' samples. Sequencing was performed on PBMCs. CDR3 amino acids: CASSLGGGDTYEQYF. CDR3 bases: TGCGCCAGCAGCTTGGGCGGGGGTGACACCTACGAACAGTACTTC. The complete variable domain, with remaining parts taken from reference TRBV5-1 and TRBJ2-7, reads KAGVTQTPRYLIKTRGQQVTLSCSPISGHRSVSWYQQTPGQGLQFLFEYFSETQRNKGNFPGRFSGRQFSNSRSEMNVSTLELGDSALYLCASSLGGGDTYEQYFGPGTRLTVT.